This TCR beta chain was identified in a study of PD-1 blockade in classical Hodgkin lymphoma. Study observations and caveats: Nivolumab starters within 1 year of ASCT were excluded. Possibly reflecting disease activity or prior therapy, repertoire differences have causes that remain undefined. According to reports, newly diagnosed patients had lower baseline TCR diversity than healthy donors, and relapsed/refractory patients had lower baseline TCR diversity still.

The V and J ends lost 4 bases and 7 bases, in that order; junction bases with no gene match: 6. The germline V gene encodes CDR1 SNHLY and CDR2 FYNNEI. This CDR3 has 13 amino acids. All patients relapsed after autologous stem cell transplantation, and brentuximab vedotin exposure varied. As for this clone: Antigen unknown.

Generated by immunoSEQ multiplex PCR, the TCRdb table keeps only in-frame clones and is missing some. The sample shows roughly 24,000 clones, roughly 80% of them seen only once. The sample was peripheral blood mononuclear cells (PBMCs), taken before the second cycle of nivolumab. The rearrangement joins TRBV2 to TRBJ1-1; 7 nucleotides align to TRBD1. The sequence was collected from a human donor with classical Hodgkin lymphoma. The CDR3 loop reads CASSARQGYEAFF. DNA of the CDR3: TGTGCCAGCAGTGCTAGACAGGGCTATGAAGCTTTCTTT.